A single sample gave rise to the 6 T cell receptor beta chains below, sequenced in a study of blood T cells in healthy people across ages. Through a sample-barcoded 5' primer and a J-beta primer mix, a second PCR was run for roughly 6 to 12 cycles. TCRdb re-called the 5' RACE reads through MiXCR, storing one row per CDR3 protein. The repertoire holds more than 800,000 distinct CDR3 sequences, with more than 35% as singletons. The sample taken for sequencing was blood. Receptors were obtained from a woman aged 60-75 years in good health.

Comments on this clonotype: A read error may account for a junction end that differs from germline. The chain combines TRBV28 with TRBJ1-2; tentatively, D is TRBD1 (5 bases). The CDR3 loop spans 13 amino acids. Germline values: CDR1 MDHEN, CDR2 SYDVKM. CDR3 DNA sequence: TGTGCCGGCAGTGTATCACGGGACCATGGCTACACCTTC. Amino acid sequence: CAGSVSRDHGYTF.

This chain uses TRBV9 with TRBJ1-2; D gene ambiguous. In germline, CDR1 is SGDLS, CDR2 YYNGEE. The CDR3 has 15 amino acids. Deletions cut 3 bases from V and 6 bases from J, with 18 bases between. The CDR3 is CASSGPSSFRHGYTF. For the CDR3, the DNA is TGTGCCAGCAGCGGCCCCTCTTCTTTTAGACATGGCTACACCTTC.

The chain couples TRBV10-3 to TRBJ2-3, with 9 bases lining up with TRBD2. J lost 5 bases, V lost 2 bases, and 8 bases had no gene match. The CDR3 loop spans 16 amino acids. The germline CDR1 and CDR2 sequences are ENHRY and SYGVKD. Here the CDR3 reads CAISERIAGAGDTQYF. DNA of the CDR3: TGTGCCATCAGTGAGAGGATAGCGGGAGCTGGAGATACGCAGTATTTT.

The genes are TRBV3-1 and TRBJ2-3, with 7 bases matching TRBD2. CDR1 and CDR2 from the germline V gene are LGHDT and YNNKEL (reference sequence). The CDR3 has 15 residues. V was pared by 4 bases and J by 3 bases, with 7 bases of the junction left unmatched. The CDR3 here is CASSRGLVRTDTQYF. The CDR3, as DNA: TGTGCCAGCAGCCGAGGACTAGTTCGGACAGATACGCAGTATTTT.

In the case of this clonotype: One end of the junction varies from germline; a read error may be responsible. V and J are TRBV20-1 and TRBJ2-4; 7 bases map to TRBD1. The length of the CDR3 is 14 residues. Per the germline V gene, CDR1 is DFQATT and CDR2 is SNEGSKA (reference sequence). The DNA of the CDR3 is TGCAGTGCCAGAGGGGGCTGGCTGGTCGGGGCCCAGTACTTC. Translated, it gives CSARGGWLVGAQYF.

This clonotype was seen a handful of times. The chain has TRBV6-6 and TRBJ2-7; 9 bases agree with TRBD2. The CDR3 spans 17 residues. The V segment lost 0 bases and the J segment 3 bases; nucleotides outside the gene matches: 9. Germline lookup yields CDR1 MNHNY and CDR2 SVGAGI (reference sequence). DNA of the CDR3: TGTGCCAGCAGTTACTCGAATCTGCTAGCGGGAATCTACGAGCAGTACTTC. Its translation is CASSYSNLLAGIYEQYF.